Presented here are 21 T cell receptor beta chains from one specimen sequenced in a study of T cell changes during pregnancy in multiple sclerosis. Clones were sequenced by immunoSEQ multiplex PCR, and TCRdb holds only the in-frame ones, with some missing. The sample shows tens of thousands of clones, roughly nine tenths of them seen only once. The sequencing used CD4+ T cells from peripheral blood mononuclear cells, collected in the third trimester of pregnancy. These TCRs come from a female donor in good health, enrolled as a control in a pregnancy study.

The chain couples TRBV5-1 to TRBJ2-2, with a weak D call TRBD2 (5 bases). Germline-derived CDR1 and CDR2 are SGHRS and YFSETQ. Trimming stripped 4 bases from V and 2 bases from J, with 9 bases between. The CDR3 has 14 amino acids. CDR3 protein: CASSPGSNTGELFF. The DNA for the CDR3 is TGCGCCAGCAGCCCGGGGTCCAACACCGGGGAGCTGTTTTTT.

Only one count was recorded for this clone. The V gene is TRBV27, the J gene TRBJ2-3, with D tentatively TRBD2 (5 bases). The CDR3 is 14 amino acids. Germline V gives CDR1 MNHEY, CDR2 SMNVEV (reference sequence). Trimming left V 6 bases short and J 7 bases short, with 17 bases between. CDR3 coding DNA: TGTGCCAGCAGATCCGGAGCGGTTAAAAATACGCAGTATTTT. It yields the protein CASRSGAVKNTQYF.

The CDR3 region is CASSRVPTGELFF. In nucleotides, the CDR3 is TGCGCCAGCAGCCGAGTCCCCACCGGGGAGCTGTTTTTT. The rearrangement joins TRBV5-1 to TRBJ2-2; D not certain. Between the trimmed V and J ends, which lost 4 bases and 4 bases, there was a span of 8 bases. This CDR3 has 13 amino acids. Germline lookup yields CDR1 SGHRS and CDR2 YFSETQ.

This clone was recorded a few times. The genes are TRBV7-9 and TRBJ1-1; no clear D gene. V gave up 4 bases and J gave up 2 bases, with 11 bases separating them. This CDR3 is built from 14 residues. The germline V gene has CDR1 SEHNR and CDR2 FQNEAQ (reference sequence). The CDR3 DNA reads TGTGCCAGCAGCTCCCAGACATCAAACACTGAAGCTTTCTTT. Translating gives CASSSQTSNTEAFF.

V usage is TRBV15 and J usage is TRBJ1-2; tentative D call: TRBD1 (5 bases). This CDR3 has 14 amino acids. Per germline, CDR1 LNHNV and CDR2 YYDKDF (reference sequence). V was trimmed by 0 bases and J by 8 bases, leaving 13 bases between them. The CDR3 coding sequence is TGTGCCACCAGCAGAGATCAGGAGGGGACCGGCTACACCTTC. Translation gives CATSRDQEGTGYTF.

A note on this clone: This same CDR3 is encoded by further DNA sequences in the sample. This chain uses TRBV10-3 with TRBJ2-5; D is possibly TRBD2 (7 bases). V was shortened by 2 bases and J by 2 bases, with 9 bases between the two germline ends. The CDR3 is 14 residues long. CDR1 is ENHRY and CDR2 is SYGVKD in the germline V gene. The CDR3 loop is CAISEGGAQETQYF. In nucleotides, the CDR3 is TGTGCCATCAGTGAGGGGGGGGCTCAAGAGACCCAGTACTTC.

The J gene is TRBJ2-5, the V gene TRBV7-2, with TRBD1 matching over 8 bases. The V gene's germline CDR1 is SGHTA and CDR2 FQGNSA. Germline trimming cut 4 bases from V and 5 bases from J; bases unmatched to any gene: 9. The CDR3 is 15 amino acids. Here the CDR3 reads CASSSPTGVGETQYF. CDR3 DNA sequence: TGTGCCAGCAGCTCTCCGACAGGGGTCGGCGAGACCCAGTACTTC.

J is TRBJ1-6 and V is TRBV4-3; the D is unclear. Germline assignment: CDR1 LGHNA and CDR2 YSLEER. The CDR3 totals 13 residues. With 0 bases removed from V and 11 bases from J, the gap between germline ends came to 8 bases. CDR3 sequence (DNA): TGCGCCAGCAGCCAAGACTACGAGACACCCCTCCACTTT. Its protein is CASSQDYETPLHF.

The chain links TRBV6-4 to TRBJ2-1, with TRBD2 matching 14 bases. J lost 9 bases, V lost 4 bases, and 5 bases had no gene match. Germline loops: CDR1 MRHNA, CDR2 SNTAGT. This CDR3 is 15 amino acids long. The CDR3 spells CASSGGLAGVGEQFF. The CDR3 DNA reads TGTGCCAGCAGTGGGGGACTAGCGGGAGTTGGTGAGCAGTTCTTC.

J is TRBJ2-7 and V is TRBV4-3, with D perhaps matching TRBD2 (5 bases). The ends were cut back, 0 bases at V and 2 bases at J, with 11 bases in the middle. Germline V CDR1 and CDR2: LGHNA, YSLEER. The CDR3 length is 15 residues. The CDR3 bases are TGCGCCAGCAGCCAAGATTGGCTAGCAGCCTACGAGCAGTACTTC. Amino acids: CASSQDWLAAYEQYF.

V is TRBV28 and J is TRBJ2-7; D possibly corresponds to TRBD1 (5 bases). CDR3 length equals 16 residues. V lost 3 bases, J lost 6 bases, and 21 bases lay in between. From germline, CDR1 is MDHEN and CDR2 SYDVKM. CDR3 amino acids: CASSLFAMQGQGEQYF. CDR3 in DNA: TGTGCCAGCAGTTTGTTCGCTATGCAGGGCCAGGGCGAGCAGTACTTC.

This rearrangement joins TRBV6-5 to TRBJ1-5, with D unclear. There are 13 residues in the CDR3. Looked up from germline, CDR1 is MNHEY and CDR2 is SVGAGI. V dropped 1 base and J dropped 5 bases, with 6 bases sitting between them. This CDR3 is CASSYLRDQPQHF. CDR3 DNA sequence: TGTGCCAGCAGTTACTTAAGAGATCAGCCCCAGCATTTT.

The chain joins TRBV2 to TRBJ2-3, with D perhaps TRBD2 (6 bases). The CDR3 runs 15 residues. Trimming left V 4 bases short and J 3 bases short, with 14 bases between. Germline V gene lookup returns CDR1 SNHLY and CDR2 FYNNEI. This chain's CDR3 is CASSVGTPMTDTQYF. CDR3 sequence (DNA): TGTGCCAGCAGTGTGGGGACTCCAATGACAGATACGCAGTATTTT.

The rearrangement uses TRBV28 and TRBJ2-1, with 8 bases that match TRBD2. The V and J ends lost 5 bases and 7 bases, in that order; junction bases with no gene match: 7. Germline loops: CDR1 MDHEN, CDR2 SYDVKM. This CDR3 comprises 14 residues. The CDR3 region has the DNA TGTGCCAGCAGTCTCGGGGGGGGGTTGAATGAGCAGTTCTTC. Residues: CASSLGGGLNEQFF. Together with reference TRBV28 and TRBJ2-1, the CDR3 gives the full variable domain: DVKVTQSSRYLVKRTGEKVFLECVQDMDHENMFWYRQDPGLGLRLIYFSYDVKMKEKGDIPEGYSVSREKKERFSLILESASTNQTSMYLCASSLGGGLNEQFFGPGTRLTVL.

The chain joins TRBV28 to TRBJ1-6; the match to TRBD1 covers 9 bases. V was pared by 8 bases and J by 5 bases, with 1 base of the junction left unmatched. CDR3 length equals 13 residues. Germline-derived CDR1 and CDR2 are MDHEN and SYDVKM. CDR3 amino acids: CASRDRDNSPLHF. CDR3 DNA: TGTGCCAGCCGGGACAGGGATAATTCACCCCTCCACTTT.

The chain couples TRBV28 to TRBJ2-1, with D unresolved. CDR1 MDHEN and CDR2 SYDVKM come from the germline V gene. CDR3 length: 11 amino acids. The ends were cut back, 4 bases at V and 8 bases at J, with 6 bases in the middle. In nucleotides, the CDR3 is TGTGCCAGCAGTTCCCGGGATGAGCAGTTCTTC. It translates to CASSSRDEQFF. The entire variable domain, with the rest obtained from reference TRBV28 and TRBJ2-1, is as follows: DVKVTQSSRYLVKRTGEKVFLECVQDMDHENMFWYRQDPGLGLRLIYFSYDVKMKEKGDIPEGYSVSREKKERFSLILESASTNQTSMYLCASSSRDEQFFGPGTRLTVL.

This clone was detected only once. The chain links TRBV7-6 to TRBJ2-1; 8 nucleotides agree with TRBD1. V gave up 6 bases and J gave up 7 bases; unmatched junction bases: 14. There are 16 residues in the CDR3. Germline-derived CDR1 and CDR2 are SGHVS and FNYEAQ. CDR3 residues: CASRGLTGDKVNEQFF. CDR3 DNA: TGTGCCAGCAGAGGTCTGACAGGGGACAAGGTGAATGAGCAGTTCTTC.

V gene TRBV2 combines with J gene TRBJ1-2, with D maybe TRBD1 (6 bases). Germline CDR1 and CDR2: SNHLY and FYNNEI. The CDR3 sequence is 14 residues long. Between the trimmed V and J ends, which lost 6 bases and 7 bases, there was a span of 18 bases. The CDR3, as DNA: TGTGCCAGCAGGGTCACAGGGATTAATGGTGGCTACACCTTC. It is translated as CASRVTGINGGYTF.

This sequence joins TRBV7-3 and TRBJ2-1, with 9 bases matching TRBD2. With V trimmed by 2 bases and J by 7 bases, 6 bases remained unmatched. From germline, CDR1 is SGHTA and CDR2 FQGTGA. The CDR3 contains 15 residues. For the CDR3, the DNA is TGTGCCAGCAGCTTATTAGCGGGAGTTAGTAATGAGCAGTTCTTC. This encodes CASSLLAGVSNEQFF.

This sequence joins TRBV4-1 and TRBJ2-3; D call uncertain. Trimming shortened V by 1 base and J by 9 bases, and 14 bases separated the two germline ends. Germline-derived CDR1 and CDR2 are MGHRA and YSYEKL. CDR3 size: 14 residues. CDR3 in DNA: TGCGCCAGCAGCCAAGTAGTAGCCCAAAGCACGCAGTATTTT. Encoded protein: CASSQVVAQSTQYF.

The V gene is TRBV19, the J gene TRBJ2-5, with a possible D match to TRBD2 (5 bases). The CDR3 has 14 residues. Germline V gives CDR1 LNHDA, CDR2 SQIVND (reference sequence). V was cut by 3 bases and J by 5 bases, with 13 bases left in between. In DNA form, the CDR3 reads TGTGCCAGTAGTATTCGCGGGCTAGGGGAGACCCAGTACTTC. This codes for CASSIRGLGETQYF. The variable domain in full, with the rest retrieved from reference TRBV19 and TRBJ2-5, is DGGITQSPKYLFRKEGQNVTLSCEQNLNHDAMYWYRQDPGQGLRLIYYSQIVNDFQKGDIAEGYSVSREKKESFPLTVTSAQKNPTAFYLCASSIRGLGETQYFGPGTRLLVL.